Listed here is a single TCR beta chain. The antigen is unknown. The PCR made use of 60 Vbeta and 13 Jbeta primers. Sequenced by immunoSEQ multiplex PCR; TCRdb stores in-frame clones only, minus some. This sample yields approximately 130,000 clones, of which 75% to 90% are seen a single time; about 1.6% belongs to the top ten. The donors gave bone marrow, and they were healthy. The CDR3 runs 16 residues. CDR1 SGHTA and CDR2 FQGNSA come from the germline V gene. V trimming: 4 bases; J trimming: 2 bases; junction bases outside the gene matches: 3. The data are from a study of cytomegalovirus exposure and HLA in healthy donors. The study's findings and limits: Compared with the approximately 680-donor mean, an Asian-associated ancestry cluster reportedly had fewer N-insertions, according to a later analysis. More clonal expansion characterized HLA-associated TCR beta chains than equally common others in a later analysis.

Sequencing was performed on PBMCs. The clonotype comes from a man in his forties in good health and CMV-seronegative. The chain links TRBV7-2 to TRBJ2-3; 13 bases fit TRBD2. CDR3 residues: CASSSGTSGVTDTQYF. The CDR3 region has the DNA TGTGCCAGCAGCTCCGGGACTAGCGGGGTCACAGATACGCAGTATTTT.